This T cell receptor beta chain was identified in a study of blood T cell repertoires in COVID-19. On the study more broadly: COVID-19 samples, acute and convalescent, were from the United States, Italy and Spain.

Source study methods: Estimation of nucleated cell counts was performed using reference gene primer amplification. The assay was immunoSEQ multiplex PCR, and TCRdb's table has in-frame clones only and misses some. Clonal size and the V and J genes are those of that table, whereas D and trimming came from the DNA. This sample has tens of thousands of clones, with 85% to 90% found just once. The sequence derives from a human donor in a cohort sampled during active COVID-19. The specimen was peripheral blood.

The CDR3 region is CASSPDWDRSGNTIYF. For the CDR3, the DNA is TGTGCCAGCTCACCAGATTGGGACAGATCAGGAAACACCATATATTTT. This rearrangement joins TRBV18 to TRBJ1-3; TRBD1 matches 7 bases. The CDR3 extends over 16 amino acids. Trimming cost V 2 bases and J 4 bases; bases outside gene matches: 8. Germline CDR1 and CDR2: KGHSH and LQKENI. Drawing the rest from reference TRBV18 and TRBJ1-3, the complete variable domain is NAGVMQNPRHLVRRRGQEARLRCSPMKGHSHVYWYRQLPEEGLKFMVYLQKENIIDESGMPKERFSAEFPKEGPSILRIQQVVRGDSAAYFCASSPDWDRSGNTIYFGEGSWLTVV.